This T cell receptor (beta chain) originates from a study of shared clonotypes between healthy human individuals. The study's findings and limits: Enrolling few donors narrowed the genetic and exposure-history diversity that was represented.

Germline CDR1 and CDR2: MDHEN and SYDVKM. The ends were cut back, 7 bases at V and 5 bases at J, with 21 bases in the middle. The CDR3 is 15 amino acids. Libraries were prepared by immunoSEQ multiplex PCR; TCRdb keeps only in-frame clonotypes and omits some of them. The data contain hundreds of thousands of clones, about four fifths of them seen just once; the ten biggest clones take up approximately 13%. As regards this clone: Antigen unknown.

The V gene is TRBV28, the J gene TRBJ2-7; D gene uncertain. Material: PBMCs. This clonotype was obtained from a woman between 40 and 50 years old in good health. Some clones in this sample may be carry-over from other donors' samples. The CDR3 is CASTLPGRPSHEQYF. The CDR3 bases are TGTGCCAGCACTCTACCGGGTCGCCCGTCCCACGAGCAGTACTTC.